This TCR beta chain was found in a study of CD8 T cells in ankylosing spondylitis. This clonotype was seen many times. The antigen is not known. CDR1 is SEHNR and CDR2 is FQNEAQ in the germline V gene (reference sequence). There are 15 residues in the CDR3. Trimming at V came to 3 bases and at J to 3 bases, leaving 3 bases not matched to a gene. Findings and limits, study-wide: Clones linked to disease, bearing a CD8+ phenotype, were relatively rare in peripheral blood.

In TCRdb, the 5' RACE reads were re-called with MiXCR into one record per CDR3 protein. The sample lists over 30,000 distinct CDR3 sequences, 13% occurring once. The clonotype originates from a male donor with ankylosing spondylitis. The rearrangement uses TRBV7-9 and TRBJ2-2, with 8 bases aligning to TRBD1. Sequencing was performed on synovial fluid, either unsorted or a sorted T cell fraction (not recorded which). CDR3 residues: CASSFGQGDTGELFF. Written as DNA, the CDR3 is TGTGCCAGCAGCTTCGGACAGGGCGACACCGGGGAGCTGTTTTTT.